A selection of T cell receptor beta chains follows, all from one sample in a study of control samples from healthy donors and cancer patients. Some clones are missing from TCRdb's copy, which holds only in-frame ones; the method was immunoSEQ multiplex PCR. The sample lists around 19,000 clones, 80% to 90% occurring once. Specimen: PBMCs. The source is a woman in her seventies with lung cancer. Each CDR3 is given with its conserved first and last residue.

CDR3 length	V gene	J gene	CDR3 protein
15	TRBV18	TRBJ1-1	CASSPPGGSYTEAFF
16	TRBV5-1	TRBJ2-7	CASSLAIRLAGAEQYF
14	TRBV19	TRBJ1-4	CASSSTDRNEKLFF
13	TRBV5-1	TRBJ2-7	CASSLAQAYEQYF
13	TRBV29-1	TRBJ1-2	CSVQGVDRESYTF
16	TRBV15	TRBJ2-3	CATSSPPRDYTDTQYF
15	TRBV5-1	TRBJ2-7	CASSTGTGALLEQYF
14	TRBV24-1	TRBJ1-2	CATSGGNRGGGYTF
15	TRBV3-1/TRBV3-2	TRBJ1-3	CASSMETYSGNTIYF
15	TRBV15	TRBJ2-7	CATSRGQGISYEQYF
17	TRBV5-8	TRBJ2-3	CASSLGVAGSATDTQYF
16	TRBV9	TRBJ2-6	CASSPWIASGANVLTF
13	TRBV9	TRBJ1-5	CASSVVPNQPQHF
14	TRBV5-1	TRBJ2-3	CASSQEANTDTQYF
12	TRBV13	TRBJ2-1	CASSLEDNEQFF
15	TRBV11-2	TRBJ2-7	CASSRTSGRADEQYF
19	TRBV5-1	TRBJ1-6	CASSLEPPSGALEDSPLHF
11	TRBV7-2	TRBJ2-1	CASSLAGDKIF
15	TRBV6-1	TRBJ1-5	CASSEQGYSNQPQHF
16	TRBV2	TRBJ1-3	CASSEESAYSGNTIYF
13	TRBV28	TRBJ1-1	CASSPPGRSWAFF
14	TRBV7-3	TRBJ2-2	CASRRLANTGELFF
12	TRBV19	TRBJ1-2	CASGQSNYGYTF
14	TRBV28	TRBJ2-1	CASSTRGLGNEQFF
15	TRBV29-1	TRBJ2-1	CSVDWGTGNGDEQFF
15	TRBV19	TRBJ2-2	CASIPQGGQAGELFF
15	TRBV25-1	TRBJ2-7	CASSTSSGNTYEQYF
16	TRBV7-8	TRBJ2-1	CASSLGALAVNNEQFF
14	TRBV5-6	TRBJ1-1	CASSLGGGYTEAFF
14	TRBV7-9	TRBJ1-2	CASSSEGRQRGYTF
15	TRBV5-6	TRBJ2-3	CASSLQGGGTKTQYF
10	TRBV6-1	TRBJ2-2	CASSSGELFF
14	TRBV28	TRBJ2-7	CASSPSGSSYEQYF
12	TRBV11-3	TRBJ2-1	CASSLNRDEQFF
14	TRBV7-9	TRBJ2-7	CASSLTGVTYEQYF
13	TRBV27	TRBJ1-5	CASRGQGALPQHF